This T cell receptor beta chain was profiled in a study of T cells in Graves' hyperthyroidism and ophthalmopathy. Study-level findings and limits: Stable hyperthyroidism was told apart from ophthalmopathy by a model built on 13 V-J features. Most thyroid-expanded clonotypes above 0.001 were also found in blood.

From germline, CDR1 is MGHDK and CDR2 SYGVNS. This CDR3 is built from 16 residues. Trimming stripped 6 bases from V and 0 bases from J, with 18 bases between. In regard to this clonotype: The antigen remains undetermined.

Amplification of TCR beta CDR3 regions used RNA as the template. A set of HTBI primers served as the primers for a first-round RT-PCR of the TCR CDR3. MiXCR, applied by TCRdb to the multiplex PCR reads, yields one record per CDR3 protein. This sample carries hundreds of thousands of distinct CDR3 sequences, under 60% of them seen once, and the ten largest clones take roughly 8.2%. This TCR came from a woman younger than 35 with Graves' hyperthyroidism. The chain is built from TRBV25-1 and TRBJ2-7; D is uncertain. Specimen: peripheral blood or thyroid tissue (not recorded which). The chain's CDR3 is CASSRMHGLSSYEQYF. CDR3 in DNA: TGTGCCAGCAGCCGGATGCACGGATTAAGCTCCTACGAGCAGTACTTC.